A selection of T cell receptor beta chains follows, all from one sample in a study of blood T cell repertoires in COVID-19. The table came from immunoSEQ multiplex PCR; TCRdb's copy has only in-frame clones and leaves some out. The table has some 200,000 clones, about 90% seen once. Sequenced: peripheral blood. The receptors shown here come from a woman in her forties or fifties with acute or convalescent COVID-19. Each CDR3 is given with its conserved first and last residue. D genes are given only for firm matches. Expanded clones are given a class, and other clones once, few, many or no size at all.

J gene	V gene	D gene	clone size	CDR3 protein	CDR3 DNA
TRBJ2-1	TRBV7-2	TRBD2	NA	CASSLGTSGTYNEQFF	TGTGCCAGCAGCTTAGGGACTAGCGGGACCTACAATGAGCAGTTCTTC
TRBJ1-1	TRBV5-1	NA	NA	CASSWSGGTEAFF	TGCGCCAGCAGTTGGTCGGGAGGGACTGAAGCTTTCTTT
TRBJ2-3	TRBV11-2	NA	NA	CASSLVFQGSASDTQYF	TGTGCCAGCAGCTTAGTGTTCCAGGGGTCGGCGTCAGATACGCAGTATTTT
TRBJ2-1	TRBV19	NA	NA	CASSISTSNLNEQFF	TGTGCCAGTAGTATCAGTACTAGTAATCTCAATGAGCAGTTCTTC
TRBJ1-2	TRBV5-1	TRBD1	NA	CASSLGQGSHGYTF	TGCGCCAGCAGCTTGGGACAGGGCTCTCATGGCTACACCTTC
TRBJ1-2	TRBV29-1	NA	NA	CSVGQDYGYTF	TGCAGCGTTGGACAGGACTATGGCTACACCTTC
TRBJ2-4	TRBV6-6	NA	NA	CASTPVGVRIQYF	TGTGCCAGCACCCCCGTCGGGGTACGCATTCAGTACTTC
TRBJ1-6	TRBV10-3	NA	NA	CAVTNGGFDSPLHF	TGTGCCGTCACGAACGGGGGGTTTGATTCACCCCTCCACTTT
TRBJ1-3	TRBV6-6	NA	NA	CASMQTGNTIYF	TGTGCCAGCATGCAGACTGGAAACACCATATATTTT
TRBJ2-1	TRBV18	TRBD2	once	CASSPGLAGGPIPLYNEQFF	TGTGCCAGCTCACCAGGGCTAGCGGGGGGGCCAATCCCTCTCTACAATGAGCAGTTCTTC
TRBJ1-3	TRBV7-3	NA	NA	CASSSQGFAGGNTIYF	TGTGCCAGCAGCTCTCAGGGGTTCGCTGGGGGAAACACCATATATTTT
TRBJ2-6	TRBV30	NA	NA	CASRTAGANVLTF	TGTGCCTCTCGGACAGCTGGGGCCAACGTCCTGACTTTC
TRBJ2-3	TRBV19	TRBD2	NA	CASSMQWLAADTQYF	TGTGCCAGTAGTATGCAGTGGCTAGCGGCCGATACGCAGTATTTT
TRBJ1-5	TRBV19	NA	NA	CASSIWAQPQHF	TGTGCCAGTAGTATATGGGCTCAGCCCCAGCATTTT
TRBJ2-3	TRBV12-5	TRBD2	NA	CASGPGLEKDTQYF	TGTGCTAGTGGTCCGGGACTAGAAAAAGATACGCAGTATTTT
TRBJ2-1	TRBV4-1	TRBD2	NA	CASSQGLAGGYNEQFF	TGCGCCAGCAGCCAAGGCCTAGCGGGAGGTTACAATGAGCAGTTCTTC